This T cell receptor beta chain was identified in a study of OX40 agonist ivuxolimab in advanced cancers. Background on the study: Patients received the agonistic anti-OX40 (CD134) antibody ivuxolimab. Of mixed ages from about 20 to 80 and averaging around 60 years, the group was more than 65% male. Study-level results: Antigen specificity was not determined for the expanded peripheral T cells.

The germline V gene encodes CDR1 SGHRS and CDR2 YFSETQ. V was clipped by 4 bases and J by 0 bases, with 15 bases between them. CDR3 length: 16 amino acids. Profiled with immunoSEQ multiplex PCR; TCRdb holds only in-frame clones, not every one. Seen here are approximately 62,000 clones, 88% observed once, and the top ten hold 4% to 5.5%. A note on this clone: Antigen specificity is unknown.

On cycle 4 day 1 and cycle 7 day 1, as well as at baseline, blood was sampled. This sequence joins TRBV5-1 and TRBJ2-3; the D is unclear. The sequencing here drew on CD4+ or CD8+ T cells sorted from blood, taken in a trial of the OX40 agonist ivuxolimab. The TCR originated in an adult with an advanced solid tumor such as melanoma, head and neck, liver or kidney cancer. For the CDR3, the DNA is TGCGCCAGCAGCCGTACTGGGTCCGTGAGCACAGATACGCAGTATTTT. Residues: CASSRTGSVSTDTQYF. Full variable domain (outside the CDR3, taken from reference TRBV5-1 and TRBJ2-3): KAGVTQTPRYLIKTRGQQVTLSCSPISGHRSVSWYQQTPGQGLQFLFEYFSETQRNKGNFPGRFSGRQFSNSRSEMNVSTLELGDSALYLCASSRTGSVSTDTQYFGPGTRLTVL.